What follows is one TCR beta chain and its context. The antigen is unknown. Sequencing was performed with immunoSEQ multiplex PCR; in TCRdb, only in-frame clones are kept and a portion is missing. This table has about 750,000 clones, 80% to 95% appearing once. This specimen comes from a study of shared clonotypes between healthy human individuals. For the study at large: A couple of women and a few men aged 18 to 49 made up the donors. CD4 naive cells filled three plates per donor, CD4 memory three, CD8 naive two and CD8 memory one.

The study's findings and limits: Clonotypes that were shared across a handful of donors made up approximately 5% of naive CD4 clonotypes.

CD8 cells classed as naive were CD45RO-negative and positively selected for CCR7, excluding terminally differentiated effector memory CD45RA+ cells. From germline, CDR1 is SQVTM and CDR2 ANQGSEA. V was pared by 4 bases and J by 0 bases, with 10 bases between. This CDR3 region has 13 residues. This receptor was obtained from a man in his thirties or forties in good health. The chain is built from TRBV29-1 and TRBJ2-7, with D perhaps matching TRBD1 (5 bases). Sequencing was done on a sample of naive CD8+ T cells sorted from blood. The CDR3 nucleotides are TGCAGCGTTGCGCTCCAGGGCTCCTACGAGCAGTACTTC. It codes for CSVALQGSYEQYF.